These 31 T cell receptor beta chains share one sample of origin, sequenced in a study of blood T cell repertoires in COVID-19. The repertoire was sequenced with immunoSEQ multiplex PCR; TCRdb's copy has only in-frame clones and lacks some. The sample includes 250,000 to 350,000 clones, nearly 90% of them seen just once. Sequencing was done on a sample of PBMCs or T cells enriched from blood (not recorded which). These receptors were collected from a young woman with acute COVID-19.

This chain joins TRBV19 and TRBJ2-1; D is possibly TRBD2 (5 bases). CDR1 LNHDA and CDR2 SQIVND come from the germline V gene (reference sequence). The CDR3 has 14 amino acids. Trimming removed 5 bases at V and 3 bases at J, with 11 bases between. CDR3 region: CASSQSGVYNEQFF. DNA for the CDR3: TGTGCCAGTAGTCAATCCGGGGTCTACAATGAGCAGTTCTTC.

The V and J genes are TRBV28 and TRBJ2-7, with a possible D match to TRBD1 (6 bases). The germline V and J ends were trimmed by 3 bases and 0 bases, with 12 bases remaining between them. CDR1 and CDR2 from the germline V gene are MDHEN and SYDVKM. CDR3 length equals 15 residues. The CDR3 nucleotides are TGTGCCAGCAGTTTGGACAGTGTCCTCTCCTACGAGCAGTACTTC. Protein sequence: CASSLDSVLSYEQYF.

As for this clone: A read error may produce the germline difference seen at one junction end. The rearrangement joins TRBV19 to TRBJ2-1; 10 nucleotides agree with TRBD1. This CDR3 has 13 residues. Germline V gene lookup returns CDR1 LNHDA and CDR2 SQIVND (reference sequence). CDR3 region: CASRDRGYTEQFF. CDR3 nucleotide sequence: TGTGCCAGCCGGGACAGGGGTTACACTGAGCAGTTCTTC.

The J gene is TRBJ2-2, the V gene TRBV6-4; D is ambiguous. The CDR3 consists of 16 residues. Trimming stripped 3 bases from V and 5 bases from J, with 16 bases between. Germline CDR1 is MRHNA and CDR2 is SNTAGT. The CDR3 spells CASSEHSSLRTGELFF. CDR3 nucleotides: TGTGCCAGCAGTGAACATTCCTCCTTGAGGACCGGGGAGCTGTTTTTT.

The rearrangement joins TRBV6-5 to TRBJ2-1; D is perhaps TRBD2 (6 bases). This CDR3 has 13 amino acids. The germline CDR1 and CDR2 sequences are MNHEY and SVGAGI. The ends were cut back, 5 bases at V and 7 bases at J, with 12 bases in the middle. CDR3 nucleotide sequence: TGTGCCAGCAGTCGACTGGAGGGGAATGAGCAGTTCTTC. Translation gives CASSRLEGNEQFF.

The DNA for the CDR3 is TGTGCCAGCTCTACTAGCGGCTCCTACGAGCAGTACTTC. This gives the protein CASSTSGSYEQYF. The V gene is TRBV5-4, the J gene TRBJ2-7, with 8 bases lining up with TRBD2. V shed 7 bases, J shed 0 bases, and the junction held 3 bases outside the gene matches. The germline V gene has CDR1 SGHNT and CDR2 YYREEE (reference sequence). This CDR3 spans 13 amino acids.

V is TRBV5-1 and J is TRBJ1-1, with D maybe TRBD1 (5 bases). Germline CDR1 and CDR2: SGHRS and YFSETQ. The CDR3 length is 15 residues. Deletions cut 4 bases from V and 0 bases from J, with 13 bases between. The DNA for the CDR3 is TGCGCCAGCAGCACGGACACTGTAATGAACACTGAAGCTTTCTTT. As protein: CASSTDTVMNTEAFF.

The chain employs TRBV7-9 and TRBJ1-1; 7 bases are shared with TRBD1. V gave up 3 bases and J gave up 1 base; unmatched junction bases: 8. The CDR3 is made up of 16 amino acids. The germline gives CDR1 SEHNR, CDR2 FQNEAQ (reference sequence). The CDR3 region is CASSFGRGTANTEAFF. The CDR3 coding sequence is TGTGCCAGCAGCTTTGGGCGTGGGACAGCGAACACTGAAGCTTTCTTT.

This chain links TRBV7-3 with TRBJ2-7; possible D gene TRBD2, 5 bases. V was clipped by 5 bases and J by 5 bases, with 19 bases between them. Germline values: CDR1 SGHTA, CDR2 FQGTGA. This CDR3 is 15 amino acids long. CDR3 in DNA: TGTGCCAGCAGCCCCCAAGCGGCTTTTGGGGACGAGCAGTACTTC. Translating gives CASSPQAAFGDEQYF.

J is TRBJ2-2 and V is TRBV5-1; 11 positions agree with TRBD2. This CDR3 region has 20 residues. Germline trimming cut 3 bases from V and 4 bases from J; bases unmatched to any gene: 17. Germline V gives CDR1 SGHRS, CDR2 YFSETQ. CDR3 nucleotide sequence: TGCGCCAGCAGCTCTTACACGCTTCCTAGCGGGAGGTGGGGCACCGGGGAGCTGTTTTTT. Translation: CASSSYTLPSGRWGTGELFF.

The V call is TRBV19, the J call TRBJ2-1, with 8 positions matching TRBD2. CDR3 length: 13 amino acids. V lost 6 bases to trimming and J lost 3 bases; unmatched junction nucleotides: 1. CDR1 LNHDA and CDR2 SQIVND come from the germline V gene (reference sequence). As DNA, the CDR3 is TGTGCCAGTAGGACTAGCGACTACAATGAGCAGTTCTTC. Its protein product is CASRTSDYNEQFF. The full variable domain, with the rest looked up from reference TRBV19 and TRBJ2-1, is DGGITQSPKYLFRKEGQNVTLSCEQNLNHDAMYWYRQDPGQGLRLIYYSQIVNDFQKGDIAEGYSVSREKKESFPLTVTSAQKNPTAFYLCASRTSDYNEQFFGPGTRLTVL.

This chain links TRBV25-1 with TRBJ2-1, with D perhaps TRBD2 (6 bases). V was pared by 2 bases and J by 10 bases, with 18 bases between. CDR3 length: 15 amino acids. Germline V CDR1 and CDR2: MGHDK, SYGVNS. The CDR3 nucleotides read TGTGCCAGCAGTGAAAGGAGCGGGTTTATCAGGGAGCAGTTCTTC. Translation gives CASSERSGFIREQFF. Full variable domain (outside the CDR3, taken from reference TRBV25-1 and TRBJ2-1): EADIYQTPRYLVIGTGKKITLECSQTMGHDKMYWYQQDPGMELHLIHYSYGVNSTEKGDLSSESTVSRIRTEHFPLTLESARPSHTSQYLCASSERSGFIREQFFGPGTRLTVL.

This rearrangement joins TRBV6-1 to TRBJ1-1; D is possibly TRBD1 (6 bases). The germline CDR1 and CDR2 sequences are MNHNS and SASEGT. The CDR3 is made up of 15 amino acids. V was shortened by 2 bases and J by 3 bases, with 13 bases between the two germline ends. In nucleotides, the CDR3 is TGTGCCAGCAGTGAAAGGGGGAACAGGGACACTGAAGCTTTCTTT. Translation gives CASSERGNRDTEAFF.

V usage is TRBV9 and J usage is TRBJ1-1, with 9 bases matching TRBD1. Per germline, CDR1 SGDLS and CDR2 YYNGEE. CDR3 length equals 14 residues. The V and J ends lost 3 bases and 2 bases, in that order; junction bases with no gene match: 2. The CDR3 loop reads CASSADRGNTEAFF. The DNA of the CDR3 is TGTGCCAGCAGCGCGGACAGGGGAAACACTGAAGCTTTCTTT.

The V call is TRBV5-1, the J call TRBJ2-7; TRBD1 aligns across 9 bases. The CDR3 totals 14 residues. Germline V gene sequence: CDR1 SGHRS, CDR2 YFSETQ. Trimming cost V 0 bases and J 9 bases; bases outside gene matches: 7. CDR3 sequence reads: CASSLGDRDVVQYF. As DNA, the CDR3 is TGCGCCAGCAGCTTGGGGGACAGGGATGTAGTGCAGTACTTC.

The chain carries TRBV19 and TRBJ1-5; 9 bases are shared with TRBD1. The CDR3 is 17 amino acids. Trimming removed 2 bases from V and 0 bases from J; junction bases left unmatched: 5. Germline CDR1 LNHDA, CDR2 SQIVND (reference sequence). The CDR3 DNA follows: TGTGCCAGTAGTATATTTACAGGGGGCAATAGCAATCAGCCCCAGCATTTT. This gives the protein CASSIFTGGNSNQPQHF.

The chain employs TRBV4-2 and TRBJ2-3, with D maybe TRBD2 (5 bases). Between the trimmed V and J ends, which lost 4 bases and 4 bases, there was a span of 9 bases. The CDR3 runs 13 residues. Germline CDR1 reads LGHNA; CDR2 reads YNFKEQ. CDR3 nucleotides: TGTGCCAGCAGCCCGCTAGCCTCAGATACGCAGTATTTT. As protein: CASSPLASDTQYF.

The chain is built from TRBV15 and TRBJ2-3; D is uncertain. Germline V gene sequence: CDR1 LNHNV, CDR2 YYDKDF (reference sequence). V was shortened by 1 base and J by 2 bases, with 19 bases between the two germline ends. This CDR3 spans 18 amino acids. CDR3 residues: CATSRAPRRQIFTDTQYF. In DNA, the CDR3 is TGTGCCACCAGCAGAGCCCCCCGGCGGCAGATTTTCACAGATACGCAGTATTTT.

The rearrangement joins TRBV27 to TRBJ2-7; TRBD1 aligns across 7 bases. This CDR3 is 14 amino acids long. V gave up 5 bases and J gave up 0 bases; unmatched junction bases: 4. Germline CDR1 reads MNHEY; CDR2 reads SMNVEV (reference sequence). The CDR3 sequence is CASSDTGASYEQYF. The CDR3 region has the DNA TGTGCCAGCAGTGACACAGGGGCCTCCTACGAGCAGTACTTC.

There are a few counts of this clone. The rearrangement links TRBV4-2 to TRBJ1-2, with TRBD1 matching over 7 bases. The germline V gene has CDR1 LGHNA and CDR2 YNFKEQ. The CDR3 runs 12 residues. The V gene end was trimmed by 4 bases and the J gene end by 8 bases; junction bases not matched to a gene: 4. CDR3 in amino acids: CASSPQGDGYTF. CDR3 in DNA: TGTGCCAGCAGCCCGCAGGGGGACGGCTACACCTTC.

This rearrangement joins TRBV6-5 to TRBJ1-5, with 8 bases identical to TRBD1. Trimming took 6 bases from V and 3 from J; bases not matched to a gene: 4. Germline V CDR1 and CDR2: MNHEY, SVGAGI. This CDR3 has 14 amino acids. The CDR3 sequence: CASSWDRTNQPQHF. Here the CDR3 DNA reads TGTGCCAGCAGCTGGGACAGGACCAATCAGCCCCAGCATTTT.

This chain links TRBV3-1 (or the pseudogene TRBV3-2) with TRBJ1-4; TRBD1 matches 7 bases. Germline V CDR1 and CDR2: LGHDT, YNNKEL (reference sequence). The J segment lost 10 bases and the V segment lost 4 bases, leaving 15 bases of the junction unmatched. The CDR3 length is 16 residues. The CDR3 spells CASSLFSSGQDGKLFF. CDR3 sequence (DNA): TGTGCCAGCAGCCTTTTTTCTTCCGGACAGGACGGAAAACTGTTTTTT.

The rearrangement links TRBV28 to TRBJ1-2, with TRBD1 matching over 7 bases. J lost 0 bases, V lost 2 bases, and 18 bases had no gene match. Germline assignment: CDR1 MDHEN and CDR2 SYDVKM. The length of the CDR3 is 20 residues. The CDR3 spells CASSLGSHKLQGTANYGYTF. As DNA, the CDR3 is TGTGCCAGCAGTTTAGGATCCCACAAACTACAGGGGACGGCTAACTATGGCTACACCTTC.

The chain combines TRBV28 with TRBJ2-1; TRBD2 agrees at 9 bases. V lost 4 bases, J lost 7 bases, and 11 bases stayed unmatched. Germline lookup yields CDR1 MDHEN and CDR2 SYDVKM. The CDR3 consists of 16 residues. CDR3 sequence reads: CASSSGGAGGGNEQFF. The DNA of the CDR3 is TGTGCCAGCAGTTCGGGCGGAGCGGGAGGCGGGAATGAGCAGTTCTTC.

This chain joins TRBV7-9 and TRBJ1-2; 7 bases agree with TRBD1. Germline lookup yields CDR1 SEHNR and CDR2 FQNEAQ (reference sequence). This CDR3 is built from 16 residues. The V segment lost 7 bases and the J segment 8 bases; nucleotides outside the gene matches: 19. The CDR3 sequence is CASTRLAATGPDGYTF. The DNA of the CDR3 is TGTGCCAGCACCCGTCTCGCTGCGACAGGGCCGGACGGCTACACCTTC.

This chain joins TRBV9 and TRBJ2-7, with 7 nucleotides matching TRBD1. V lost 3 bases, J lost 3 bases, and 9 bases stayed unmatched. The length of the CDR3 is 15 residues. Germline assignment: CDR1 SGDLS and CDR2 YYNGEE. Written as DNA, the CDR3 is TGTGCCAGCAGCGCCTCAGGGGGTTTAAACTACGAGCAGTACTTC. Amino acids: CASSASGGLNYEQYF. The full variable domain, in which reference TRBV9 and TRBJ2-7 provide the parts outside the CDR3, is DSGVTQTPKHLITATGQRVTLRCSPRSGDLSVYWYQQSLDQGLQFLIQYYNGEERAKGNILERFSAQQFPDLHSELNLSSLELGDSALYFCASSASGGLNYEQYFGPGTRLTVT.

The chain joins TRBV2 to TRBJ1-4; 7 bases are a match to TRBD1. Unmatched junction bases numbered 6, after V lost 4 bases and J lost 4 bases. The CDR3 is 15 residues long. Germline CDR1 SNHLY, CDR2 FYNNEI. CDR3 sequence (DNA): TGTGCCAGCAGTGCCACCAGGGGGATTAATGAAAAACTGTTTTTT. Protein: CASSATRGINEKLFF. The whole variable domain, remainder taken from reference TRBV2 and TRBJ1-4, is EPEVTQTPSHQVTQMGQEVILRCVPISNHLYFYWYRQILGQKVEFLVSFYNNEISEKSEIFDDQFSVERPDGSNFTLKIRSTKLEDSAMYFCASSATRGINEKLFFGSGTQLSVL.

V is TRBV11-2 and J is TRBJ1-2, with D perhaps TRBD1 (6 bases). This CDR3 spans 14 amino acids. Trimming removed 3 bases at V and 4 bases at J, with 12 bases between. Per germline, CDR1 SGHAT and CDR2 FQNNGV. The CDR3 DNA reads as TGTGCCAGCAGCTTCGGAGACAGGCTCTATGGCTACACCTTC. Amino acids: CASSFGDRLYGYTF.

This rearrangement joins TRBV28 to TRBJ1-2; no reliable D call. The CDR3 totals 12 residues. The germline V gene encodes CDR1 MDHEN and CDR2 SYDVKM. Trimming pared 6 bases from V and 4 bases from J, leaving 9 bases between. The CDR3 DNA sequence: TGTGCCAGCAGCCGCACCGGCTATGGCTACACCTTC. This sequence encodes CASSRTGYGYTF.

This clone was seen a single time. The chain links TRBV27 to TRBJ2-1; 11 nucleotides line up with TRBD2. Germline V gene data show CDR1 as MNHEY and CDR2 as SMNVEV (reference sequence). The CDR3 is made up of 16 amino acids. The junction had 10 bases not matched to a gene; V was cut back by 2 bases and J by 10 bases. This CDR3 is CASSLRLAGGLREQFF. DNA for the CDR3: TGTGCCAGCAGTTTAAGATTAGCGGGAGGGCTCCGGGAGCAGTTCTTC.

This chain links TRBV7-9 with TRBJ2-7; 8 bases map to TRBD1. The germline V gene has CDR1 SEHNR and CDR2 FQNEAQ (reference sequence). Trimming took 5 bases from V and 5 from J; bases not matched to a gene: 8. This CDR3 comprises 14 residues. This CDR3 is CASSGRTGSDEQYF. The CDR3 bases are TGTGCCAGCAGCGGAAGGACAGGGAGCGACGAGCAGTACTTC.